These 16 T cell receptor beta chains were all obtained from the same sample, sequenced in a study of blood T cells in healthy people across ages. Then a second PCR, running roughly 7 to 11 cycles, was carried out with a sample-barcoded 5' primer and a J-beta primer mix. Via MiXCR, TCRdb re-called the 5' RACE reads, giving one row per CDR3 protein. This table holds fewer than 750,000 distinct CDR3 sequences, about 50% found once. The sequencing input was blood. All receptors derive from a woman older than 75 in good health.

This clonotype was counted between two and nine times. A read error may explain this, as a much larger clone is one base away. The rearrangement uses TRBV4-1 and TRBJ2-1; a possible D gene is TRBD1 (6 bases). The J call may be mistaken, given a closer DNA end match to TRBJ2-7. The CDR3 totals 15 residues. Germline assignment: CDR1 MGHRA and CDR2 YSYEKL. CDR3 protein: CASSQGGHRYNEQYF. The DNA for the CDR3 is TGCGCCAGCAGCCAAGGGGGACACCGATACAATGAGCAGTACTTC.

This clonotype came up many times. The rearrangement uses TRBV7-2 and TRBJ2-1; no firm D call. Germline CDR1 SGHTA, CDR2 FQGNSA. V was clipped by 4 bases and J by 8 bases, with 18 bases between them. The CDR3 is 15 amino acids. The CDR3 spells CASSSYVGRRDEQFF. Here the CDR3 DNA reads TGTGCCAGCAGCTCATATGTGGGCAGGCGCGATGAGCAGTTCTTC.

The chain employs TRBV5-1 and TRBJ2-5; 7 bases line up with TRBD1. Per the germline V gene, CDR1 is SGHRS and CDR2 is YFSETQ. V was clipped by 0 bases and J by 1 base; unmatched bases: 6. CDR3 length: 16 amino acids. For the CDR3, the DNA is TGCGCCAGCAGCTTGGGGCCTACAGGGGCCCAAGAGACCCAGTACTTC. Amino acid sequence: CASSLGPTGAQETQYF.

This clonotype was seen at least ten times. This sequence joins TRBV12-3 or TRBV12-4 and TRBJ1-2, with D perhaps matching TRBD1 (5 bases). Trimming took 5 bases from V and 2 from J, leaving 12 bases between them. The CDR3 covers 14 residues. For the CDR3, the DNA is TGTGCCAGCAGTGAAAAGACAGCGAACTATGGCTACACCTTC. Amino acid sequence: CASSEKTANYGYTF.

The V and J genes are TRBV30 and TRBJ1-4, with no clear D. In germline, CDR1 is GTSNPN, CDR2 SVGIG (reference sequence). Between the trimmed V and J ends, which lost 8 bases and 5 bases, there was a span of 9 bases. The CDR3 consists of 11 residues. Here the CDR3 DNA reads TGTGCCGGGTTACAGAATGAAAAACTGTTTTTT. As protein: CAGLQNEKLFF.

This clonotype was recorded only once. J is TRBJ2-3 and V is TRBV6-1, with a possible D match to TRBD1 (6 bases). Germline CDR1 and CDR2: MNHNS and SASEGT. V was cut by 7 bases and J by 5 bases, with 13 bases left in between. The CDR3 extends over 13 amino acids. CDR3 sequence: CASNAGVGDTQYF. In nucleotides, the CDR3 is TGTGCCAGCAATGCAGGGGTGGGAGATACGCAGTATTTT.

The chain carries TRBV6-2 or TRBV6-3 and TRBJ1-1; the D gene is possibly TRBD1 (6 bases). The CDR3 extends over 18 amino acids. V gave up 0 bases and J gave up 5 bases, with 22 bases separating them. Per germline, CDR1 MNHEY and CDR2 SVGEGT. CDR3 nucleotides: TGTGCCAGCAGTTACTCGCCTCGGACAGAAAACACCTTGACTGAAGCTTTCTTT. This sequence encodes CASSYSPRTENTLTEAFF.

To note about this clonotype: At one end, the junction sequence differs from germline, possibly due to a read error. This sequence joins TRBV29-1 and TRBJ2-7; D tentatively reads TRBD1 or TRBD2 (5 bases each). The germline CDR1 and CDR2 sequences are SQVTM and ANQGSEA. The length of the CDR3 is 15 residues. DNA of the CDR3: TGCAGCGTTGTCAAGGGGACCGCGAGCTCCTGCGAGCAGTACTTC. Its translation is CSVVKGTASSCEQYF.

Written as DNA, the CDR3 is TGTGCCAGCAGCAAACAGGGAGTCTCCTACGAGCAGTACTTC. Amino acid sequence: CASSKQGVSYEQYF. The rearrangement joins TRBV28 to TRBJ2-7; a weak D match, TRBD1 (6 bases). Germline lookup yields CDR1 MDHEN and CDR2 SYDVKM. This CDR3 comprises 14 residues. Trimming took off 6 bases at V and 0 bases at J, with 12 bases between the two ends.

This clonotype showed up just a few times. CDR3 nucleotides: TGCAGTGCTAGAGATAGACTAGCGGGAGCGTCTTTCGAGTTCTTC. This codes for CSARDRLAGASFEFF. This chain links TRBV20-1 with TRBJ2-1; TRBD2 agrees at 12 bases. This CDR3 has 15 residues. Germline values: CDR1 DFQATT, CDR2 SNEGSKA (reference sequence). V dropped 0 bases and J dropped 14; count of bases not matched to a gene: 11.

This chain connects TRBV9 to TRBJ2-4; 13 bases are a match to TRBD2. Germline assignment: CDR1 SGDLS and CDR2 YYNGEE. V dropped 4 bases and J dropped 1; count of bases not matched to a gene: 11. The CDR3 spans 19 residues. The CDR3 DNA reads TGTGCCAGCAGCCCCAGGGGACTAGCGGGGCCCTCGGCCAAAAACATTCAGTACTTC. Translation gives CASSPRGLAGPSAKNIQYF.

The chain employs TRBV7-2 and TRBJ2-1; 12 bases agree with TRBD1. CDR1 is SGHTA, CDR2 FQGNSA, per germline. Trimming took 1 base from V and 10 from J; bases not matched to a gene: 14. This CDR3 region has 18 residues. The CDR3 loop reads CASSLGALGDRGQWEQFF. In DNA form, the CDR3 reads TGTGCCAGCAGCTTAGGGGCGTTGGGGGACAGGGGGCAATGGGAGCAGTTCTTC. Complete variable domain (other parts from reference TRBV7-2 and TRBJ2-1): GAGVSQSPSNKVTEKGKDVELRCDPISGHTALYWYRQSLGQGLEFLIYFQGNSAPDKSGLPSDRFSAERTGGSVSTLTIQRTQQEDSAVYLCASSLGALGDRGQWEQFFGPGTRLTVL.

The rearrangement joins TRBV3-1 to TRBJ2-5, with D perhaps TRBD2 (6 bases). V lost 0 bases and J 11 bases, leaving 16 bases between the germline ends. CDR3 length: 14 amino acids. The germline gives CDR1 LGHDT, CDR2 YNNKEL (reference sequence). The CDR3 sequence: CASSQDREWREQYF. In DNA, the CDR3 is TGTGCCAGCAGCCAAGATCGAGAATGGAGGGAACAGTACTTC.

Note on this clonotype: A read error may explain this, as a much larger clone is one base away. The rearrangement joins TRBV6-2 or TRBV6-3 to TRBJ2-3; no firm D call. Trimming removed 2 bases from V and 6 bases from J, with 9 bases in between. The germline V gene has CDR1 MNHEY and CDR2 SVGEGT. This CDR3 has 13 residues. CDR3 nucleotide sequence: TGTGCCAGCAGTTACGCGCGCCGGGATACGCAGTATTTT. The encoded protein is CASSYARRDTQYF.

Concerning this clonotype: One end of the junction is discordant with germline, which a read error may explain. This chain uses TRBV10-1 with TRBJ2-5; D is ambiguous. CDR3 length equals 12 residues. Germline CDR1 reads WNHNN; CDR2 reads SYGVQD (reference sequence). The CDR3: CASRESEETQYF. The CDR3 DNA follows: TGCGCCAGCAGGGAGTCTGAAGAGACCCAGTACTTC.

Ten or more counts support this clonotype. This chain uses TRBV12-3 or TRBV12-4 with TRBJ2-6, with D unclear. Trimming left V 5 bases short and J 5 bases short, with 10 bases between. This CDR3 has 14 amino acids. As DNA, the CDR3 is TGTGCCAGCAGTCCGAGTGTCTGGGCCAACGTCCTGACTTTC. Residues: CASSPSVWANVLTF.